One sample yielded the 5 T cell receptor beta chains listed below, sequenced in a study of T cells in Graves' hyperthyroidism and ophthalmopathy. TCR beta CDR3 region amplification was performed from RNA transcripts. During a first-round RT-PCR of the TCR CDR3, the HTBI primer set was used. TCRdb re-analysed the multiplex PCR reads in MiXCR, keeping a single row per CDR3 protein. Among approximately 620,000 distinct CDR3 sequences listed, roughly 16% were seen once. The sequencing sample was made of blood. The receptor source for this set is a woman aged 40 to 49 with Graves' ophthalmopathy.

This clonotype was observed many times. The V and J genes are TRBV2 and TRBJ2-3; D is unclear. This CDR3 contains 14 residues. CDR1 SNHLY and CDR2 FYNNEI come from the germline V gene. Trimming cost V 4 bases and J 6 bases, with 14 bases left between them. DNA of the CDR3: TGTGCCAGCAGTGTACGGCTAGTTCCTGATACGCAGTATTTT. Amino acid sequence: CASSVRLVPDTQYF. The full variable domain, in which reference TRBV2 and TRBJ2-3 provide the parts outside the CDR3, is EPEVTQTPSHQVTQMGQEVILRCVPISNHLYFYWYRQILGQKVEFLVSFYNNEISEKSEIFDDQFSVERPDGSNFTLKIRSTKLEDSAMYFCASSVRLVPDTQYFGPGTRLTVL.

This clonotype was recorded at least ten times. This chain connects TRBV20-1 to TRBJ2-4; 7 bases fit TRBD1. In germline, CDR1 is DFQATT, CDR2 SNEGSKA (reference sequence). The CDR3 has 11 amino acids. V trimming: 6 bases; J trimming: 5 bases; junction bases outside the gene matches: 1. The CDR3 DNA follows: TGCAGTGCAGGGGGCGAAAACATTCAGTACTTC. Protein: CSAGGENIQYF.

This clonotype was recorded at least ten times. V usage is TRBV11-2 and J usage is TRBJ2-3; D may match TRBD1 or TRBD2 (5 bases each). Trimming took off 7 bases at V and 2 bases at J, with 13 bases between the two ends. CDR1 and CDR2 (germline): SGHAT, FQNNGV. The CDR3 totals 14 residues. The CDR3 sequence: CASNPRGFTDTQYF. Written as DNA, the CDR3 is TGTGCCAGCAACCCGAGGGGCTTCACAGATACGCAGTATTTT. The full variable domain, its missing parts supplied by reference TRBV11-2 and TRBJ2-3, is EAGVAQSPRYKIIEKRQSVAFWCNPISGHATLYWYQQILGQGPKLLIQFQNNGVVDDSQLPKDRFSAERLKGVDSTLKIQPAKLEDSAVYLCASNPRGFTDTQYFGPGTRLTVL.

This clonotype was seen a handful of times. The chain links TRBV5-1 to TRBJ1-1; maybe TRBD1 (6 bases). This CDR3 contains 15 residues. Germline V gene data show CDR1 as SGHRS and CDR2 as YFSETQ. V lost 1 base to trimming and J lost 1 base, with 11 bases between them. CDR3 loop: CASSLRGQANTEAFF. The CDR3 coding sequence is TGCGCCAGCAGCTTGCGGGGGCAGGCGAACACTGAAGCTTTCTTT.

The table lists this clonotype with a few counts. The V gene is TRBV5-5, the J gene TRBJ2-3, with D perhaps TRBD2 (5 bases). The V end was cut by 4 bases, the J end by 0 bases, with 12 bases between. The germline V gene has CDR1 SGHKS and CDR2 YYEKEE (reference sequence). The CDR3 extends over 15 amino acids. CDR3 protein: CASSPGEPSTDTQYF. The DNA for the CDR3 is TGTGCCAGCAGCCCCGGGGAGCCTAGCACAGATACGCAGTATTTT.